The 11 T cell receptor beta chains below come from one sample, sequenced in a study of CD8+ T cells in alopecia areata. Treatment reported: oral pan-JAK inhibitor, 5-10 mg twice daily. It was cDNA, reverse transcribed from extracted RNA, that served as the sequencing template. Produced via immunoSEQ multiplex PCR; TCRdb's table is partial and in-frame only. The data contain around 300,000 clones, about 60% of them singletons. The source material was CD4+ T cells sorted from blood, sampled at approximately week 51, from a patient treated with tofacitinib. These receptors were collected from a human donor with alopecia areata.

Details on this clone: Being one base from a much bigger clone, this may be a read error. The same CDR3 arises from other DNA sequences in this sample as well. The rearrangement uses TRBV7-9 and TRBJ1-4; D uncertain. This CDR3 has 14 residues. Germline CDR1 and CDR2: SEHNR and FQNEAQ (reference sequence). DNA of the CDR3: TGTGCCAGCCGGGATAGGTCCGGGAATGAAAAACTGTTCTTT. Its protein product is CASRDRSGNEKLFF.

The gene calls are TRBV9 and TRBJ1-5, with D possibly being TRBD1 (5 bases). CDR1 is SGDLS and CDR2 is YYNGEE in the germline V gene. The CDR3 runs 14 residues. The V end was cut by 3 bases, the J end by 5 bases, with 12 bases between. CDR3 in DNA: TGTGCCAGCAGCGCAGGGACGGGGGATCAGCCCCAGCATTTT. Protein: CASSAGTGDQPQHF.

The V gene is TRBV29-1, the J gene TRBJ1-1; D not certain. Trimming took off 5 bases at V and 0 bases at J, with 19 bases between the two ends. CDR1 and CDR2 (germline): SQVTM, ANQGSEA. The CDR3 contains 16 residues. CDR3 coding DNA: TGCAGCGTTACCGCAGCTTATTGGACGGTGAACACTGAAGCTTTCTTT. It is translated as CSVTAAYWTVNTEAFF.

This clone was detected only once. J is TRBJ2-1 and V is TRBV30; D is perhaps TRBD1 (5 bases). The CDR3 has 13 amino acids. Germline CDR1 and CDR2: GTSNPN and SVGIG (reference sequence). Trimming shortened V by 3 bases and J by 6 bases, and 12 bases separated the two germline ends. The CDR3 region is CAWRLTGVNEQFF. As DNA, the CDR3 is TGTGCCTGGAGACTTACAGGAGTCAATGAGCAGTTCTTC.

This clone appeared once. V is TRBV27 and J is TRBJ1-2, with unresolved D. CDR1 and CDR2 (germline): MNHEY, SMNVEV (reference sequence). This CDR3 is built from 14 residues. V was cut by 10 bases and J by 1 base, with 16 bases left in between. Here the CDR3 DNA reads TGTGCCACCCACGCCGGGAGTATTAACTATGGCTACACCTTC. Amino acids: CATHAGSINYGYTF.

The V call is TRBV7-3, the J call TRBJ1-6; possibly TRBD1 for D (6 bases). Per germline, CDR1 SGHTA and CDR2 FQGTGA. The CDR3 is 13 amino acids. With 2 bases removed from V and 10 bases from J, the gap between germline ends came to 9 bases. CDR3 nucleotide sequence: TGTGCCAGCAGCTTAGGGACAACCTCACCCCTCCACTTT. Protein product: CASSLGTTSPLHF.

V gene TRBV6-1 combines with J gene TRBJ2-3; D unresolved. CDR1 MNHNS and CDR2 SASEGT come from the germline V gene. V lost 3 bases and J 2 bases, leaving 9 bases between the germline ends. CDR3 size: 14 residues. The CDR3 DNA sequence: TGTGCCAGCAGTGATTCCAGGTCCACAGATACGCAGTATTTT. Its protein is CASSDSRSTDTQYF.

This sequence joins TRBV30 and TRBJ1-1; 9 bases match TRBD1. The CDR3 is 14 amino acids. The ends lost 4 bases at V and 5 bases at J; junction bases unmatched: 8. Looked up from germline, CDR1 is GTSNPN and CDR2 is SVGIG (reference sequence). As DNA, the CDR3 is TGTGCCTGGACGAAGGGGACAGGGCGGACTGAAGCTTTCTTT. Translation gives CAWTKGTGRTEAFF.

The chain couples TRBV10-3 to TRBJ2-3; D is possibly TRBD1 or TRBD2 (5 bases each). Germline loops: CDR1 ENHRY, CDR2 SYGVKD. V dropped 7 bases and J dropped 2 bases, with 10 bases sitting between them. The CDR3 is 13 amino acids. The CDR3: CAINPGHTDTQYF. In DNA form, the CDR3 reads TGTGCCATCAATCCGGGGCACACAGATACGCAGTATTTT.

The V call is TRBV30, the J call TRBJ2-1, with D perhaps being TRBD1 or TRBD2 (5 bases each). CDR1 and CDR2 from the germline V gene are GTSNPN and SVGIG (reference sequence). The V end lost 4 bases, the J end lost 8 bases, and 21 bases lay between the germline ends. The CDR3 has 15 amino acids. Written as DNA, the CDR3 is TGTGCCTGGACCCCAGGACACCGGAGGCACGATGAGCAGTTCTTC. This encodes CAWTPGHRRHDEQFF.

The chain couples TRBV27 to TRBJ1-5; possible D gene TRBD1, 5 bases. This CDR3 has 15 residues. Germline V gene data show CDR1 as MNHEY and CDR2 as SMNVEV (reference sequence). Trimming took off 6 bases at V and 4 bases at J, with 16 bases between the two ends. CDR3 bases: TGTGCCAGCAGGCCCGAAGGGGCACGGAATCAGCCCCAGCATTTT. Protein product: CASRPEGARNQPQHF.